These T cell receptor beta chains were read from a single sample in a study of T cell responses to AZD1222 COVID-19 vaccine. Clones were sequenced by immunoSEQ multiplex PCR, and TCRdb holds only the in-frame ones, with some missing. The table has 90,000 to 130,000 clones, 85% to 90% seen once. Sequencing used peripheral blood, obtained on day 0 of AZD1222 vaccination. The source of these receptors is an adult in good health. CDR3s include the opening cysteine and the closing phenylalanine or tryptophan. Fields, in order: D gene, CDR3 length, J gene, clone size, V gene, CDR3 DNA, CDR3 protein. A D gene is named only where the DNA matches it firmly. Clone size appears in some rows only: once, few, many, or a class for an expanded clone.

d_gene: NA
len: 13
j_gene: TRBJ1-2
abundance: NA
v_gene: TRBV11-2
CDR3nt: TGTGCCAGCAGTTTCGGAGGGAACTATGGCTACACCTTC
CDR3aa: CASSFGGNYGYTF

d_gene: NA
len: 13
j_gene: TRBJ2-2
abundance: NA
v_gene: TRBV28
CDR3nt: TGTGCCAGCAGCCTCCAGGAAGGCGGGGAGCTGTTTTTT
CDR3aa: CASSLQEGGELFF

d_gene: NA
len: 15
j_gene: TRBJ1-2
abundance: NA
v_gene: TRBV5-6
CDR3nt: TGTGCCAGCCAAAGACAGGTGGCTACGCCCTATGGCTACACCTTC
CDR3aa: CASQRQVATPYGYTF

d_gene: NA
len: 12
j_gene: TRBJ1-4
abundance: NA
v_gene: TRBV2
CDR3nt: TGTGCCAGCAGTGGACAGTCCCAAAAACTGTTTTTT
CDR3aa: CASSGQSQKLFF

d_gene: NA
len: 14
j_gene: TRBJ2-3
abundance: NA
v_gene: TRBV19
CDR3nt: TGTGCCAGTAGTGAACAGGGCTTCACAGATACGCAGTATTTT
CDR3aa: CASSEQGFTDTQYF

d_gene: TRBD1
len: 15
j_gene: TRBJ1-1
abundance: NA
v_gene: TRBV19
CDR3nt: TGTGCCAGTAGTCCTCGACAGGGGGAGGGGACTGAAGCTTTCTTT
CDR3aa: CASSPRQGEGTEAFF

d_gene: NA
len: 14
j_gene: TRBJ2-7
abundance: once
v_gene: TRBV6-5
CDR3nt: TGTGCCAGCAGTTACTCGCACAGAGACTACGAGCAGTACTTC
CDR3aa: CASSYSHRDYEQYF

d_gene: NA
len: 15
j_gene: TRBJ1-6
abundance: NA
v_gene: TRBV30
CDR3nt: TGTGCCTGGGACAGTACGGGACAAGAAAATTCACCCCTCCACTTT
CDR3aa: CAWDSTGQENSPLHF

d_gene: NA
len: 13
j_gene: TRBJ2-1
abundance: NA
v_gene: TRBV2
CDR3nt: TGTGCCAGCTACCCTGCCATCTACAATGAGCAGTTCTTC
CDR3aa: CASYPAIYNEQFF

d_gene: TRBD2
len: 15
j_gene: TRBJ2-5
abundance: once
v_gene: TRBV18
CDR3nt: TGTGCCAGCTCACCCACCGGGACTAACCAAGAGACCCAGTACTTC
CDR3aa: CASSPTGTNQETQYF